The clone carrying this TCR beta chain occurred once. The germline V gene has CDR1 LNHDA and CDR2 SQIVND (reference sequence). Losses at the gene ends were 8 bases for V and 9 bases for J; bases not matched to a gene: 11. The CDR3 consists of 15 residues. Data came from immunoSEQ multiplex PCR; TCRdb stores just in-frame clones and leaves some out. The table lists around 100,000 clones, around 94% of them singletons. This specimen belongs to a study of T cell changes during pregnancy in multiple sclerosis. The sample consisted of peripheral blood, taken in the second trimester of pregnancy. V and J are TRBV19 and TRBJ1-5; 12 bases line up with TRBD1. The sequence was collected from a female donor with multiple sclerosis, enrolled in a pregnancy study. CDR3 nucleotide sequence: TGTGCCAGTGCTCCGGGGACAGGGGGCCCGTGGCCCCAGCATTTT. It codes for CASAPGTGGPWPQHF.